The clone carrying this T cell receptor (beta chain) was observed a single time. Other nucleotide sequences in the sample specify the same CDR3. Between the trimmed V and J ends, which lost 2 bases and 0 bases, there was a span of 9 bases. CDR1 SGHRS and CDR2 YFSETQ come from the germline V gene. The CDR3 runs 15 residues. Authors' analysis steps: Amplification of reference gene primers provided the estimated nucleated cell counts. Profiled with immunoSEQ multiplex PCR; TCRdb holds only in-frame clones, not every one. V and J calls and clone size are those listed in that table; D and trimming were worked out from the DNA. The sample yields some 260,000 clones, 88% seen once. This sample was included in a study of blood T cell repertoires in COVID-19. The wider study: Acute-phase and convalescent COVID-19 samples originated in the United States, Italy and Spain. PBMCs, B-cell-depleted T cells, or T cells were the source of the cDNA or gDNA that made up the material.

Sequencing was performed on peripheral blood. The chain uses TRBV5-1 and TRBJ2-1; a weak D match, TRBD1 (6 bases). The TCR originated in a woman in her twenties or thirties with acute or convalescent COVID-19. The CDR3 is CASSLGGSSYNEQFF. The DNA of the CDR3 is TGCGCCAGCAGCTTAGGGGGTTCCTCCTACAATGAGCAGTTCTTC.